This T cell receptor (beta chain) is drawn from a study of regulatory T cells in long-lasting Graves disease. TCR beta libraries were built with iRepertoire HTBI primers and Arm-PCR of CDR3 regions. TCRdb reprocessed the multiplex PCR reads via MiXCR and lists one record per CDR3 protein. Among about 620,000 distinct CDR3 sequences listed, approximately 15% were seen once. Time point of the sample: newly diagnosed GD, antithyroid drugs for less than 3 months. Construction of the TCR library relied on RNA isolated from PBMCs. This sample also belongs to another study, concerning T cells in Graves' hyperthyroidism and ophthalmopathy. From that study: Hyperthyroidism of Graves' type that showed no ophthalmopathy progression within 18 months was stable. Thyroid ultrasound, orbital computed tomography, clinical symptoms, and serum thyroxine and TRAb underpinned diagnoses.

The TCR sequence derives from a young woman with Graves disease. The sample in question was peripheral blood mononuclear cells (PBMCs), obtained at new diagnosis, from a patient treated with antithyroid drugs.

CDR3 DNA sequence: TGTGCCAGCAGCTCTAGCGGGAGGGCCTACGAGCAGTACTTC. Protein: CASSSSGRAYEQYF. The chain combines TRBV6-4 with TRBJ2-7; the match to TRBD2 covers 12 bases. The CDR3 loop spans 14 amino acids. CDR1 and CDR2 from the germline V gene are MRHNA and SNTAGT. After removal of 6 bases from V and 2 bases from J, the junction contained 2 bases not matched to a gene.